Below are 26 T cell receptor beta chains sequenced from a single sample in a study of blood T cell repertoires in COVID-19. The assay was immunoSEQ multiplex PCR, and TCRdb's table has in-frame clones only and misses some. Of about 390,000 clones listed, about 86% are singletons. The sample comprised PBMCs or T cells enriched from blood (not recorded which). Every receptor here comes from a woman in her 50s who had recovered from COVID-19.

With respect to this clone: The same CDR3 is also encoded by other DNA sequences in this sample. The chain combines TRBV19 with TRBJ2-2; D is ambiguous. V was shortened by 3 bases and J by 1 base, with 9 bases between the two germline ends. CDR1 LNHDA and CDR2 SQIVND come from the germline V gene (reference sequence). The CDR3 contains 15 residues. CDR3 sequence (DNA): TGTGCCAGTAGTATTCGCACGGTGAACACCGGGGAGCTGTTTTTT. It yields the protein CASSIRTVNTGELFF. The whole variable domain, remainder taken from reference TRBV19 and TRBJ2-2, is DGGITQSPKYLFRKEGQNVTLSCEQNLNHDAMYWYRQDPGQGLRLIYYSQIVNDFQKGDIAEGYSVSREKKESFPLTVTSAQKNPTAFYLCASSIRTVNTGELFFGEGSRLTVL.

The rearrangement joins TRBV19 to TRBJ1-3; 7 bases fit TRBD1. This CDR3 region has 15 residues. J lost 2 bases, V lost 5 bases, and 6 bases had no gene match. Per germline, CDR1 LNHDA and CDR2 SQIVND (reference sequence). The CDR3 bases are TGTGCCAGTAGTGGGGGACAGAGACCTGGAAACACCATATATTTT. It codes for CASSGGQRPGNTIYF.

V and J are TRBV19 and TRBJ1-2; no clear D gene. The CDR3 consists of 12 residues. Deletions cut 3 bases from V and 2 bases from J, with 4 bases between. The germline gives CDR1 LNHDA, CDR2 SQIVND (reference sequence). The CDR3 coding sequence is TGTGCCAGTAGTATCCGGAACTATGGCTACACCTTC. It yields the protein CASSIRNYGYTF.

About this clone itself: Other DNA sequences from this sample encode an identical CDR3 as well. The V call is TRBV3-1 (or the pseudogene TRBV3-2), the J call TRBJ2-7, with a weak D call TRBD2 (5 bases). Germline V gene sequence: CDR1 LGHDT, CDR2 YNNKEL (reference sequence). The CDR3 length is 13 residues. The V gene lost 4 bases and the J gene lost 2 bases, with 9 bases spanning the gap. The CDR3 protein is CASSPPGTYEQYF. CDR3 bases: TGTGCCAGCAGCCCCCCGGGGACCTACGAGCAGTACTTC.

The rearrangement links TRBV19 to TRBJ1-6; D not certain. The length of the CDR3 is 15 residues. The ends were cut back, 3 bases at V and 6 bases at J, with 12 bases in the middle. Germline values: CDR1 LNHDA, CDR2 SQIVND (reference sequence). CDR3 bases: TGTGCCAGTAGTATTGGTGAGAGGGTTAATTCACCCCTCCACTTT. The encoded protein is CASSIGERVNSPLHF.

V gene TRBV19 combines with J gene TRBJ1-5, with 8 positions matching TRBD1. The V gene's germline CDR1 is LNHDA and CDR2 SQIVND (reference sequence). The CDR3 is made up of 16 amino acids. Trimming took 5 bases from V and 6 from J; bases not matched to a gene: 12. The CDR3 sequence is CASSPLTGGSGQPQHF. In DNA form, the CDR3 reads TGTGCCAGTAGTCCGTTAACAGGGGGAAGCGGTCAGCCCCAGCATTTT.

The chain combines TRBV19 with TRBJ1-2; the match to TRBD1 covers 8 bases. The CDR3 sequence is 13 residues long. With 5 bases clipped from V and 5 bases from J, the junction kept 4 bases outside the gene matches. Germline V gives CDR1 LNHDA, CDR2 SQIVND (reference sequence). CDR3 sequence reads: CASSETGVYGYTF. DNA of the CDR3: TGTGCCAGTAGTGAGACAGGGGTATATGGCTACACCTTC.

This clone came up once. V usage is TRBV5-1 and J usage is TRBJ2-5, with D possibly being TRBD1 (5 bases). Deletions cut 4 bases from V and 7 bases from J, with 20 bases between. CDR1 is SGHRS and CDR2 is YFSETQ in the germline V gene. The CDR3 totals 15 residues. CDR3 sequence: CASSQGPVGQGTQYF. The CDR3, as DNA: TGCGCCAGCAGCCAAGGACCCGTAGGTCAGGGGACCCAGTACTTC.

The rearrangement uses TRBV5-1 and TRBJ2-3; tentative D call: TRBD2 (5 bases). The CDR3 is made up of 16 amino acids. Germline CDR1 and CDR2: SGHRS and YFSETQ. The germline V and J ends were trimmed by 3 bases and 6 bases, with 20 bases remaining between them. The CDR3 is CASSYRGWTVHDTQYF. CDR3 DNA sequence: TGCGCCAGCAGCTATCGGGGTTGGACGGTGCACGATACGCAGTATTTT.

The V and J genes are TRBV6-5 and TRBJ1-1; no clear D gene. V lost 6 bases, J lost 4 bases, and 18 bases lay in between. Germline assignment: CDR1 MNHEY and CDR2 SVGAGI. The CDR3 runs 15 residues. The CDR3 DNA follows: TGTGCCAGCAGGGCGAACCTGGCGGTGAGCACTGAAGCTTTCTTT. This encodes CASRANLAVSTEAFF.

In this sample, this clone turned up once. V is TRBV27 and J is TRBJ2-1; a weak D match, TRBD1 (9 bases). The CDR3 is 21 residues long. The V gene's germline CDR1 is MNHEY and CDR2 SMNVEV (reference sequence). V lost 6 bases, J lost 0 bases, and 30 bases lay in between. This CDR3 is CASRTLTLGLDRGASYNEQFF. As DNA, the CDR3 is TGTGCCAGCAGAACCTTAACTTTGGGACTAGACAGGGGGGCCTCCTACAATGAGCAGTTCTTC.

The genes are TRBV5-1 and TRBJ1-1; D is unresolved. Germline CDR1 and CDR2: SGHRS and YFSETQ. V lost 0 bases and J 8 bases, leaving 14 bases between the germline ends. This CDR3 is built from 14 residues. CDR3 sequence reads: CASSLDYGESEAFF. CDR3 sequence (DNA): TGCGCCAGCAGCTTGGATTATGGGGAGAGCGAAGCTTTCTTT.

The DNA of the CDR3 is TGTGCCACCAGTGATTCGCACAGGGGAGGCTACACCTTC. Amino acids: CATSDSHRGGYTF. The chain uses TRBV24-1 and TRBJ1-2; 7 bases align to TRBD1. V trimming: 2 bases; J trimming: 8 bases; junction bases outside the gene matches: 4. The CDR3 covers 13 residues. Germline V CDR1 and CDR2: KGHDR, SFDVKD.

The chain uses TRBV6-5 and TRBJ2-1; D possibly corresponds to TRBD2 (6 bases). Trimming pared 6 bases from V and 5 bases from J, leaving 14 bases between. The length of the CDR3 is 14 residues. Germline V gene lookup returns CDR1 MNHEY and CDR2 SVGAGI. The DNA for the CDR3 is TGTGCCAGCAGCCGAGGGGCGGGGAACAATGAGCAGTTCTTC. Protein product: CASSRGAGNNEQFF.

This chain links TRBV28 with TRBJ2-7; 9 nucleotides line up with TRBD2. This CDR3 comprises 15 residues. After removal of 8 bases from V and 2 bases from J, the junction contained 10 bases not matched to a gene. CDR1 and CDR2 (germline): MDHEN, SYDVKM. CDR3 sequence reads: CASGLSGGPTYEQYF. CDR3 sequence (DNA): TGTGCCAGCGGCCTTAGCGGGGGCCCAACCTACGAGCAGTACTTC.

The DNA of the CDR3 is TGTGCCAGCAGTGAGGCAAACGAAATGTATGGCTACACCTTC. Translation gives CASSEANEMYGYTF. This sequence joins TRBV2 and TRBJ1-2; no clear D gene. Trimming took off 3 bases at V and 5 bases at J, with 13 bases between the two ends. Per germline, CDR1 SNHLY and CDR2 FYNNEI. This CDR3 region has 14 residues. The full variable domain, rest sourced from reference TRBV2 and TRBJ1-2, is EPEVTQTPSHQVTQMGQEVILRCVPISNHLYFYWYRQILGQKVEFLVSFYNNEISEKSEIFDDQFSVERPDGSNFTLKIRSTKLEDSAMYFCASSEANEMYGYTFGSGTRLTVV.

This clone occurred once. V and J are TRBV7-2 and TRBJ1-2; D is unclear. Germline V gives CDR1 SGHTA, CDR2 FQGNSA. Trimming stripped 4 bases from V and 5 bases from J, with 20 bases between. CDR3 length: 16 residues. The CDR3 DNA follows: TGTGCCAGCAGCTCGTCCTCGGCCCGGTCGGGGTATGGCTACACCTTC. Translated: CASSSSSARSGYGYTF.

This rearrangement joins TRBV7-8 to TRBJ1-5; 7 bases are a match to TRBD1. Germline lookup yields CDR1 SGHVS and CDR2 FQNEAQ. The CDR3 contains 13 residues. Trimming removed 6 bases from V and 7 bases from J; junction bases left unmatched: 6. The CDR3 here is CASSRTGAQPQHF. The CDR3 coding sequence is TGTGCCAGCAGTCGAACAGGGGCCCAGCCCCAGCATTTT.

A word on this clone: Germline is not matched at one junction end, which may reflect a read error. The V and J genes are TRBV13 and TRBJ1-4; 10 bases agree with TRBD1. CDR3 size: 16 residues. Germline V CDR1 and CDR2: PRHDT, FYEKMQ (reference sequence). The CDR3 DNA follows: TGTGCCAGCAGCCTAGGACAGGGGGCAACTAATGAAAAACTGTTTTTT. Its translation is CASSLGQGATNEKLFF.

J is TRBJ2-1 and V is TRBV7-6; no clear D gene. This CDR3 has 15 amino acids. The V and J ends lost 1 base and 5 bases respectively, with 12 bases between them. Germline V gives CDR1 SGHVS, CDR2 FNYEAQ. This chain's CDR3 is CASSLVGSRDNEQFF. The CDR3 DNA follows: TGTGCCAGCAGCTTAGTAGGTAGCAGAGACAATGAGCAGTTCTTC.

The CDR3 sequence is CASSQAFQGQGLAMNTEAFF. The CDR3 DNA reads as TGTGCCAGCAGCCAAGCTTTTCAAGGACAGGGACTCGCCATGAACACTGAAGCTTTCTTT. The chain joins TRBV4-2 to TRBJ1-1, with 8 bases lining up with TRBD1. The ends lost 1 base at V and 0 bases at J; junction bases unmatched: 16. The germline V gene encodes CDR1 LGHNA and CDR2 YNFKEQ. The CDR3 has 20 residues.

The chain links TRBV19 to TRBJ2-3; 10 nucleotides match TRBD1. CDR1 is LNHDA, CDR2 SQIVND, per germline (reference sequence). The length of the CDR3 is 14 residues. Trimming took 7 bases from V and 4 from J; bases not matched to a gene: 5. The CDR3 bases are TGTGCCAGTAACCCGGGACAGGGGCCAGATACGCAGTATTTT. Protein product: CASNPGQGPDTQYF.

This clone was picked up a small number of times. The V gene is TRBV20-1, the J gene TRBJ2-1, with 9 positions matching TRBD1. Trimming at V came to 3 bases and at J to 2 bases, leaving 8 bases not matched to a gene. Germline values: CDR1 DFQATT, CDR2 SNEGSKA (reference sequence). The CDR3 has 16 amino acids. CDR3 DNA: TGCAGTGCTAGTGATACTCGGGACAGGGCCTACAATGAGCAGTTCTTC. Protein product: CSASDTRDRAYNEQFF.

V usage is TRBV13 and J usage is TRBJ1-2, with a possible D match to TRBD1 (5 bases). Trimming removed 4 bases at V and 5 bases at J, with 23 bases between. The CDR3 contains 17 residues. Looked up from germline, CDR1 is PRHDT and CDR2 is FYEKMQ (reference sequence). The CDR3 coding sequence is TGTGCCAGCAGCTCTACCACCCTTCCGGCAGGGCGTTATGGCTACACCTTC. As protein: CASSSTTLPAGRYGYTF.

The rearrangement links TRBV7-9 to TRBJ1-4; TRBD1 agrees at 7 bases. The CDR3 is made up of 17 amino acids. V dropped 5 bases and J dropped 8; count of bases not matched to a gene: 17. Per the germline V gene, CDR1 is SEHNR and CDR2 is FQNEAQ (reference sequence). The DNA of the CDR3 is TGTGCCAGCAGCACCTCCTTTGCAGGGGGTGGTGGCGAAAAACTGTTTTTT. Its protein is CASSTSFAGGGGEKLFF.

The genes are TRBV28 and TRBJ1-2, with 9 bases matching TRBD1. Germline V CDR1 and CDR2: MDHEN, SYDVKM. This CDR3 has 12 amino acids. V was pared by 5 bases and J by 7 bases, with 2 bases of the junction left unmatched. CDR3 region: CASSGQGLGYTF. The CDR3 DNA follows: TGTGCCAGCAGTGGACAGGGGCTTGGCTACACCTTC.